The 18 T cell receptor beta chains listed next were all sequenced from one sample in a study of Tregs in tolerant kidney transplant recipients. The table came from immunoSEQ multiplex PCR; TCRdb's copy has only in-frame clones and leaves some out. This table holds about 94,000 clones, roughly 93% found once. The material was CD4+ T cells from blood, obtained before the transplant. These TCRs come from a human donor who received a combined kidney and bone marrow transplant.

The chain uses TRBV9 and TRBJ2-7, with 10 bases identical to TRBD1. CDR1 and CDR2 from the germline V gene are SGDLS and YYNGEE. J lost 7 bases, V lost 4 bases, and 8 bases had no gene match. This CDR3 comprises 14 residues. The CDR3 region has the DNA TGTGCCAGCAGCCCCGCGGGACAGGGGAGAGAGCAGTACTTC. Translated, it gives CASSPAGQGREQYF.

This chain connects TRBV7-2 to TRBJ1-2; no firm D call. With 5 bases removed from V and 2 bases from J, the gap between germline ends came to 18 bases. The CDR3 runs to 16 residues. Germline V gene lookup returns CDR1 SGHTA and CDR2 FQGNSA. CDR3 DNA sequence: TGTGCCAGCAGCCCATATCCCGTTTATGGCAACTATGGCTACACCTTC. This sequence encodes CASSPYPVYGNYGYTF. Together with reference TRBV7-2 and TRBJ1-2, the CDR3 gives the full variable domain: GAGVSQSPSNKVTEKGKDVELRCDPISGHTALYWYRQSLGQGLEFLIYFQGNSAPDKSGLPSDRFSAERTGGSVSTLTIQRTQQEDSAVYLCASSPYPVYGNYGYTFGSGTRLTVV.

This clone was counted a single time. The chain recombines TRBV4-2 with TRBJ2-2; TRBD1 aligns across 9 bases. The CDR3 has 17 residues. Germline lookup yields CDR1 LGHNA and CDR2 YNFKEQ. The junction had 4 bases not matched to a gene; V was cut back by 1 base and J by 1 base. CDR3 nucleotide sequence: TGTGCCAGCAGCCAAGCCAGGGACAGGGAGAACACCGGGGAGCTGTTTTTT. Protein sequence: CASSQARDRENTGELFF.

The chain uses TRBV2 and TRBJ1-2, with a weak D call TRBD1 (5 bases). Deletions cut 7 bases from V and 0 bases from J, with 9 bases between. The germline V gene has CDR1 SNHLY and CDR2 FYNNEI. CDR3 size: 13 residues. The CDR3 spells CASTTDTNYGYTF. CDR3 DNA: TGTGCCAGCACTACGGACACTAACTATGGCTACACCTTC.

This clone was counted a single time. In the same sample, other DNA sequences code for this CDR3. The rearrangement uses TRBV2 and TRBJ1-6; 12 bases line up with TRBD1. Germline V CDR1 and CDR2: SNHLY, FYNNEI. The CDR3 totals 15 residues. V lost 2 bases, J lost 10 bases, and 3 bases stayed unmatched. DNA of the CDR3: TGTGCCAGCAGTGAATGGGACAGGGGGCTATCACCCCTCCACTTT. The encoded protein is CASSEWDRGLSPLHF.

The chain uses TRBV18 and TRBJ2-3; the D is unclear. Germline CDR1 is KGHSH and CDR2 is LQKENI. V shed 3 bases and J shed 4 bases, with 20 bases lying between them. The CDR3 totals 17 residues. CDR3: CASSPFDLSLGADTQYF. Written as DNA, the CDR3 is TGTGCCAGCTCACCCTTCGACCTATCCTTGGGCGCAGATACGCAGTATTTT.

The chain couples TRBV6-4 to TRBJ2-1; 13 positions match TRBD2. CDR3 size: 17 residues. CDR1 and CDR2 from the germline V gene are MRHNA and SNTAGT. The V and J ends lost 5 bases and 8 bases, in that order; junction bases with no gene match: 12. CDR3 sequence reads: CASSRTSGGGAADEQFF. CDR3 nucleotides: TGTGCCAGCAGTAGAACTAGCGGGGGGGGAGCCGCCGATGAGCAGTTCTTC.

The gene calls are TRBV5-1 and TRBJ2-7; TRBD2 matches at 10 bases. With 10 bases clipped from V and 4 bases from J, the junction kept 17 bases outside the gene matches. The germline V gene has CDR1 SGHRS and CDR2 YFSETQ. The CDR3 runs to 16 residues. The CDR3 sequence: CASRRRDTSGTYEQYF. In DNA form, the CDR3 reads TGCGCCTCTCGTAGGAGGGATACTAGCGGGACGTACGAGCAGTACTTC. Filled out from reference TRBV5-1 and TRBJ2-7, the complete variable domain reads KAGVTQTPRYLIKTRGQQVTLSCSPISGHRSVSWYQQTPGQGLQFLFEYFSETQRNKGNFPGRFSGRQFSNSRSEMNVSTLELGDSALYLCASRRRDTSGTYEQYFGPGTRLTVT.

The CDR3 sequence: CASSLGRENNEQFF. The CDR3 DNA sequence: TGTGCCAGCAGCTTGGGGCGGGAGAACAATGAGCAGTTCTTC. The genes are TRBV11-2 and TRBJ2-1; 7 positions agree with TRBD2. The germline CDR1 and CDR2 sequences are SGHAT and FQNNGV. The CDR3 sequence is 14 residues long. With 3 bases clipped from V and 5 bases from J, the junction kept 4 bases outside the gene matches.

The V and J genes are TRBV5-6 and TRBJ1-2; D is unclear. The germline V gene has CDR1 SGHDT and CDR2 YYEEEE. The CDR3 length is 16 residues. The V gene lost 1 base and the J gene lost 6 bases, with 19 bases spanning the gap. The CDR3 DNA reads as TGTGCCAGCAGCTTGAAAATCGGGGATCCTTTAGATGGCTACACCTTC. As protein: CASSLKIGDPLDGYTF.

V is TRBV7-3 and J is TRBJ2-1; 7 bases agree with TRBD2. CDR1 and CDR2 from the germline V gene are SGHTA and FQGTGA. The CDR3 runs 18 residues. Losses at the gene ends were 4 bases for V and 2 bases for J; bases not matched to a gene: 14. The CDR3 nucleotides read TGTGCCAGCAGCTCCATCCTTAGACTAGCCGAGACCTACAATGAGCAGTTCTTC. This encodes CASSSILRLAETYNEQFF.

On this clone: In the same sample, other DNA sequences code for this CDR3. V gene TRBV7-9 combines with J gene TRBJ2-7; D call uncertain. The CDR3 spans 12 residues. Trimming removed 2 bases from V and 3 bases from J, with 5 bases in between. Per the germline V gene, CDR1 is SEHNR and CDR2 is FQNEAQ (reference sequence). CDR3 residues: CASSLSGYEQYF. The CDR3, as DNA: TGTGCCAGCAGCTTATCCGGCTACGAGCAGTACTTC.

The chain recombines TRBV4-3 with TRBJ2-1, with 12 nucleotides matching TRBD2. V lost 4 bases to trimming and J lost 5 bases; unmatched junction nucleotides: 6. Per germline, CDR1 LGHNA and CDR2 YSLEER. CDR3 length equals 16 residues. CDR3 amino acids: CASSPRTSGDNNEQFF. DNA of the CDR3: TGCGCCAGCAGCCCCAGGACTAGCGGGGACAACAATGAGCAGTTCTTC.

The chain couples TRBV4-1 to TRBJ1-5; no definite D call. The germline gives CDR1 MGHRA, CDR2 YSYEKL. The CDR3 is 16 amino acids. V was cut by 1 base and J by 0 bases, with 10 bases left in between. CDR3 loop: CASSQGSGYSNQPQHF. The CDR3 region has the DNA TGCGCCAGCAGCCAAGGATCGGGATATAGCAATCAGCCCCAGCATTTT.

This clone was picked up one time. The J gene is TRBJ2-1, the V gene TRBV7-2, with D possibly matching TRBD1 (7 bases). V lost 3 bases, J lost 1 base, and 19 bases lay in between. This CDR3 has 18 residues. Germline CDR1 and CDR2: SGHTA and FQGNSA. The CDR3 is CASSFRQGGSYSYNEQFF. The CDR3 region has the DNA TGTGCCAGCAGCTTCAGGCAGGGGGGCTCTTATTCCTACAATGAGCAGTTCTTC.

The chain links TRBV30 to TRBJ2-1; tentative D call: TRBD1 (6 bases). Between the trimmed V and J ends, which lost 0 bases and 5 bases, there was a span of 11 bases. CDR3 length: 14 residues. CDR1 and CDR2 (germline): GTSNPN, SVGIG (reference sequence). The CDR3 loop is CAWSVGTSHNEQFF. DNA of the CDR3: TGTGCCTGGAGTGTAGGGACAAGTCACAATGAGCAGTTCTTC.

The CDR3 is CASTAGGLGYNEQFF. For the CDR3, the DNA is TGTGCCAGCACAGCGGGAGGGTTAGGCTACAATGAGCAGTTCTTC. The V call is TRBV6-5, the J call TRBJ2-1, with 10 bases fitting TRBD2. After removal of 7 bases from V and 3 bases from J, the junction contained 6 bases not matched to a gene. The CDR3 contains 15 residues. The V gene's germline CDR1 is MNHEY and CDR2 SVGAGI.

V is TRBV6-6 and J is TRBJ1-1, with D unresolved. Germline V CDR1 and CDR2: MNHNY, SVGAGI (reference sequence). The V and J ends lost 2 bases and 1 base respectively, with 11 bases between them. CDR3 length: 15 residues. The CDR3 region is CASSYGERWNTEAFF. The CDR3 DNA reads as TGTGCCAGCAGTTACGGGGAGCGGTGGAACACTGAAGCTTTCTTT.